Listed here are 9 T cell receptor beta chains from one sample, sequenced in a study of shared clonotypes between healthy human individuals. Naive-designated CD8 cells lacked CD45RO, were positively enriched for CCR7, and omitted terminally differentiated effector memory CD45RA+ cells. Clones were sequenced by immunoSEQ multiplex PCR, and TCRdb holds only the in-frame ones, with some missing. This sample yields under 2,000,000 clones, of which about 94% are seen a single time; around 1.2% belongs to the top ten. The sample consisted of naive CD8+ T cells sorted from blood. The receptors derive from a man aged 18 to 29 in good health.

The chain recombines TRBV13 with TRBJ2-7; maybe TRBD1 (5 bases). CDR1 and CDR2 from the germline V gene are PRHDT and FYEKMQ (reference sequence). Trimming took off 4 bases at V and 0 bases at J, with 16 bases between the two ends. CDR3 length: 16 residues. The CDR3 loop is CASSSTTATSSYEQYF. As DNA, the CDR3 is TGTGCCAGCAGCTCCACGACAGCCACAAGCTCCTACGAGCAGTACTTC.

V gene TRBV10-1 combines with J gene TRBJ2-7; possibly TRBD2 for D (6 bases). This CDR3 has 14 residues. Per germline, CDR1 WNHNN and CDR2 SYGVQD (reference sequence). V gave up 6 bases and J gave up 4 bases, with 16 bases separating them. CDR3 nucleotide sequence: TGCGCCAGCAGGGGGAACGGGAGAGGGTACGAGCAGTACTTC. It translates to CASRGNGRGYEQYF.

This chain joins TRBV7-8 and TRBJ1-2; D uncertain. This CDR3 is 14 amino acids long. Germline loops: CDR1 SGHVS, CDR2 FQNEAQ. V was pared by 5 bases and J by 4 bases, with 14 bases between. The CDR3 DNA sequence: TGTGCCAGCAGCCCAGGCGGGGAATTCTATGGCTACACCTTC. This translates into CASSPGGEFYGYTF.

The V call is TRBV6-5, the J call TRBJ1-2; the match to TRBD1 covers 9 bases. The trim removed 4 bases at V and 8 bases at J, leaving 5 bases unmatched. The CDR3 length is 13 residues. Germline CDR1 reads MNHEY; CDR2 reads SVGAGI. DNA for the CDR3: TGTGCCAGCAGTTTATTGGGACAGGGCGGCTACACCTTC. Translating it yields CASSLLGQGGYTF.

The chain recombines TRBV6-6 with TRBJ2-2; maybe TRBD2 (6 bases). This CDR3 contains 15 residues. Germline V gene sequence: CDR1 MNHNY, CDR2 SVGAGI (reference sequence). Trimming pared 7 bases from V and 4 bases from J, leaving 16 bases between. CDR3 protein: CASNPYGSSTGELFF. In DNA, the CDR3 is TGTGCCAGCAACCCTTACGGGAGTAGCACCGGGGAGCTGTTTTTT.

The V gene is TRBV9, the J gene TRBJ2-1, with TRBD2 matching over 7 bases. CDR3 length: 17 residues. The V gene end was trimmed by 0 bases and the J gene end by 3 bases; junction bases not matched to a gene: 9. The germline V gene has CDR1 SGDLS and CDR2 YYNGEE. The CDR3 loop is CASSVGGRAGDYNEQFF. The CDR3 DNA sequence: TGTGCCAGCAGCGTAGGGGGTCGGGCGGGAGACTACAATGAGCAGTTCTTC. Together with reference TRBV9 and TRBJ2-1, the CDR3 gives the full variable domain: DSGVTQTPKHLITATGQRVTLRCSPRSGDLSVYWYQQSLDQGLQFLIQYYNGEERAKGNILERFSAQQFPDLHSELNLSSLELGDSALYFCASSVGGRAGDYNEQFFGPGTRLTVL.

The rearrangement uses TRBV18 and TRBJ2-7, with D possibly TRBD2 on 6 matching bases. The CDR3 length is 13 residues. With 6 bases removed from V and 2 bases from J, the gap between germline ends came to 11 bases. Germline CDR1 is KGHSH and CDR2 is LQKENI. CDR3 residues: CASSPGLTYEQYF. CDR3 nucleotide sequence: TGTGCCAGCTCGCCGGGACTTACCTACGAGCAGTACTTC.

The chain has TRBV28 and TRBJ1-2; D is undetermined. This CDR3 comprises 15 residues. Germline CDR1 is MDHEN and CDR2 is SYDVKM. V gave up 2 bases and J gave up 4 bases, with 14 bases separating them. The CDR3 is CASSLSEVVGYGYTF. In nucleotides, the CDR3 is TGTGCCAGCAGTTTAAGTGAGGTCGTAGGCTATGGCTACACCTTC.

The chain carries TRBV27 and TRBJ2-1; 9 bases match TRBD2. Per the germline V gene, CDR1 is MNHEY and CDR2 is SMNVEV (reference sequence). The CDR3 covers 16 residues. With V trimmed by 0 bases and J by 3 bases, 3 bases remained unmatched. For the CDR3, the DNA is TGTGCCAGCAGTTTATCTGGCGGGGGGGGCTACAATGAGCAGTTCTTC. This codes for CASSLSGGGGYNEQFF.